The sequence of this T cell receptor beta chain was determined in a study of neoadjuvant nivolumab and ipilimumab in lung cancer. The CDR3 is made up of 15 amino acids. V was trimmed by 7 bases and J by 2 bases, leaving 15 bases between them. The germline V gene has CDR1 SGHTA and CDR2 FQGNSA. TCRdb keeps only in-frame clones here, not all; method: immunoSEQ multiplex PCR. The sample has more than 2,000 clones, more than 80% seen once. In the case of this clone: Its antigen remains unknown.

Study findings and constraints: Pathologic regression was not significantly tied to TCR clonality. From pretherapy to surgery, tumor richness and clonality rose with dual therapy. Compared with tumor-adjacent uninvolved lung, resected tumors showed greater richness and clonality.

The starting material was adjacent normal lung tissue, obtained after neoadjuvant nivolumab, alone or with ipilimumab, at or shortly before surgery. The clonotype originates from an adult with non-small cell lung cancer. The chain joins TRBV7-2 to TRBJ1-5; no definite D call. DNA of the CDR3: TGTGCCAGCACCCCCCCGGGAGGTGGCAATCAGCCCCAGCATTTT. It is translated as CASTPPGGGNQPQHF.